The 4 T cell receptor beta chains listed next were all sequenced from one sample in a study of OX40 agonist ivuxolimab in advanced cancers. TCRdb's copy holds only in-frame clones and misses some; the assay was immunoSEQ multiplex PCR. The sample contains 55,000 to 65,000 clones, about 87% of which appear only once. The sequenced sample was CD4+ or CD8+ T cells sorted from blood, obtained in a trial of the OX40 agonist ivuxolimab. These receptors were taken from an adult with an advanced solid tumor such as melanoma, head and neck, liver or kidney cancer.

The rearrangement uses TRBV4-1 and TRBJ1-2; D perhaps matches TRBD1 (5 bases). The length of the CDR3 is 15 residues. V was cut by 0 bases and J by 5 bases, with 13 bases left in between. CDR1 is MGHRA, CDR2 YSYEKL, per germline. The CDR3 is CASSQDPGLVYGYTF. The CDR3 bases are TGCGCCAGCAGCCAAGACCCAGGGTTGGTGTATGGCTACACCTTC.

The chain carries TRBV10-3 and TRBJ2-6; TRBD2 is a possible D gene (5 bases). The V end was cut by 3 bases, the J end by 4 bases, with 16 bases between. This CDR3 contains 17 residues. Germline V gives CDR1 ENHRY, CDR2 SYGVKD. CDR3 region: CAISERGWSSGANVLTF. The CDR3 DNA reads as TGTGCCATCAGTGAACGGGGTTGGTCCTCCGGGGCCAACGTCCTGACTTTC.

This chain connects TRBV19 to TRBJ2-1; D perhaps matches TRBD1 (8 bases). This CDR3 is built from 17 residues. Between the trimmed V and J ends, which lost 5 bases and 1 base, there was a span of 18 bases. Germline V CDR1 and CDR2: LNHDA, SQIVND (reference sequence). DNA for the CDR3: TGTGCCAGTAGTCCACAGGGGGGGAGTTCATCCTACAATGAGCAGTTCTTC. Its translation: CASSPQGGSSSYNEQFF.

V gene TRBV4-3 combines with J gene TRBJ2-1, with TRBD1 as a possible D gene (5 bases). Per the germline V gene, CDR1 is LGHNA and CDR2 is YSLEER. Trimming removed 0 bases at V and 6 bases at J, with 9 bases between. CDR3 length: 14 amino acids. The CDR3 nucleotides read TGCGCCAGCAGCCAAGATAACAGGCTCAATGAGCAGTTCTTC. Protein: CASSQDNRLNEQFF.